This TCR beta chain is from a study of cytotoxic CD8 clonotypes in ibrutinib-treated CLL. The source of approximately 1.9 micrograms of genomic DNA for TCR beta libraries was cryopreserved PBMCs. Germline V gene lookup returns CDR1 MNHEY and CDR2 SMNVEV (reference sequence). This CDR3 has 14 amino acids. V was pared by 2 bases and J by 0 bases, with 0 bases of the junction left unmatched. Sequenced by immunoSEQ multiplex PCR; TCRdb stores in-frame clones only, minus some. This sample has hundreds of thousands of clones; roughly 80% occur once, and the top ten carry roughly 7%. Whole-study findings and limits: An increase in clonality occurred at ibrutinib response, followed by a return toward baseline at progression. Sustained-remission and progressing patients had unequal sampling times. Clonality at baseline surpassed age-matched healthy donors and tracked circulating CD8+ T-cell counts.

About this clone itself: The antigen is unknown. The same CDR3 is also encoded by other DNA sequences in this sample.

The chain combines TRBV27 with TRBJ2-7; 8 bases align to TRBD1. The sample was PBMCs, taken before ibrutinib treatment. The source of this sequence is a human donor with chronic lymphocytic leukemia. The CDR3 is CASSLGTGSYEQYF. CDR3 DNA sequence: TGTGCCAGCAGTTTAGGGACAGGCTCCTACGAGCAGTACTTC.